What follows describes a single T cell receptor (beta chain). Per the original methods: The authors estimated nucleated cell counts from reference gene primer amplification. Some clones are missing from TCRdb's copy, which holds only in-frame ones; the method was immunoSEQ multiplex PCR. That table gives V, J and clone size, and the DNA gave D and trimming. The table lists 300,000 to 400,000 clones, 85% of them singletons, with under 2% in the top ten. This entry comes from a study of blood T cell repertoires in COVID-19. The CDR3 extends over 12 amino acids. The germline CDR1 and CDR2 sequences are MDHEN and SYDVKM.

Sequenced input: PBMCs or T cells enriched from blood (not recorded which). This TCR came from a young woman who had been exposed to COVID-19. The V and J genes are TRBV28 and TRBJ1-1, with D possibly matching TRBD1 (5 bases). The CDR3 spells CGTREVNTEAFF. CDR3 DNA: TGTGGAACCAGGGAGGTAAACACTGAAGCTTTCTTT.